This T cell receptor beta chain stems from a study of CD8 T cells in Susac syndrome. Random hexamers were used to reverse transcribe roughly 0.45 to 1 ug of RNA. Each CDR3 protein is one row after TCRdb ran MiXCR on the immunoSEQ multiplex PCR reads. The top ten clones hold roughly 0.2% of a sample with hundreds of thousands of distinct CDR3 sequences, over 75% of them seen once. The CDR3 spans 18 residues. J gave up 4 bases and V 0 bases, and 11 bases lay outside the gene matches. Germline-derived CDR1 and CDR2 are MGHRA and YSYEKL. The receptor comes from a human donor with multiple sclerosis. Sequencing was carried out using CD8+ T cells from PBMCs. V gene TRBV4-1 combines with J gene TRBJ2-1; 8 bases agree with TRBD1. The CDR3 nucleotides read TGCGCCAGCAGCCAAGAGGGGGCCGGGGACAGGATATACAATGAGCAGTTCTTC. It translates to CASSQEGAGDRIYNEQFF.